This paragraph covers one T cell receptor (beta chain) sequence. The antigen is unknown. Sequencing was performed with immunoSEQ multiplex PCR; in TCRdb, only in-frame clones are kept and a portion is missing. The table lists fewer than 20,000 clones, roughly 90% of them singletons. The data originate from a study of PD-1 blockade in classical Hodgkin lymphoma. Study conclusions and caveats: Lower baseline TCR diversity was reported for newly diagnosed patients than for healthy donors. What caused the repertoire differences, perhaps disease activity or prior therapy, remains undefined.

V gave up 1 base and J gave up 6 bases; unmatched junction bases: 4. The CDR3 covers 14 residues. The V gene's germline CDR1 is SEHNR and CDR2 FQNEAQ (reference sequence). Time point indicated: newly diagnosed, previously untreated cHL patient sample. Magnetic negative selection served to purify CD4+ T cells out of PBMCs that had been thawed. Newly diagnosed, untreated classical Hodgkin lymphoma PBMCs provided comparison. Sequenced sample: CD4+ T cells from blood. This TCR was recovered from a human donor with classical Hodgkin lymphoma. The J gene is TRBJ2-3, the V gene TRBV7-9; 7 bases map to TRBD2. The CDR3 nucleotides are TGTGCCAGCAGCTTAGATTTCGGGGGGGATACGCAGTATTTT. This sequence encodes CASSLDFGGDTQYF. Full variable domain (remainder filled in from reference TRBV7-9 and TRBJ2-3): DTGVSQNPRHKITKRGQNVTFRCDPISEHNRLYWYRQTLGQGPEFLTYFQNEAQLEKSRLLSDRFSAERPKGSFSTLEIQRTEQGDSAMYLCASSLDFGGDTQYFGPGTRLTVL.